The clone carrying this T cell receptor beta chain was seen at least ten times. Its antigen is undetermined. The source of the blood RNA was unsorted whole blood, and germline DNA was extracted as well. This record belongs to a study of tumor-infiltrating lymphocytes in primary liver carcinoma. About the study: Surgery removed the patients' primary liver carcinoma. The cohort included men and women aged 30 to 69 years. Study-wide findings and caveats: Blood fell significantly below tumors in its top-250-clone fraction (p = 0.039). Pairs comparing tumor with adjacent tissue or blood overlapped less than pairs drawn from tumor regions.

Making TCR beta cDNA involved 400 to 600 ng total RNA and a constant-region primer. Three-round nested multiplex PCR performed with slightly modified ARM-PCR produced the TCR beta libraries. TCRdb independently ran MiXCR on the multiplex PCR reads; one entry per CDR3 protein. The table has 250,000 to 350,000 distinct CDR3 sequences, 50% to 60% seen once. This sequence was found in a woman in her 30s with primary liver carcinoma and hepatitis B virus infection. Source material: peripheral blood.

The CDR3 sequence: CASSLARLETQYF. Here the CDR3 DNA reads TGTGCCAGCAGTTTAGCCAGGTTGGAGACCCAGTACTTC. The rearrangement joins TRBV12-3 or TRBV12-4 to TRBJ2-5; no firm D call. Trimming cost V 0 bases and J 5 bases, with 7 bases left between them. CDR3 length equals 13 residues.